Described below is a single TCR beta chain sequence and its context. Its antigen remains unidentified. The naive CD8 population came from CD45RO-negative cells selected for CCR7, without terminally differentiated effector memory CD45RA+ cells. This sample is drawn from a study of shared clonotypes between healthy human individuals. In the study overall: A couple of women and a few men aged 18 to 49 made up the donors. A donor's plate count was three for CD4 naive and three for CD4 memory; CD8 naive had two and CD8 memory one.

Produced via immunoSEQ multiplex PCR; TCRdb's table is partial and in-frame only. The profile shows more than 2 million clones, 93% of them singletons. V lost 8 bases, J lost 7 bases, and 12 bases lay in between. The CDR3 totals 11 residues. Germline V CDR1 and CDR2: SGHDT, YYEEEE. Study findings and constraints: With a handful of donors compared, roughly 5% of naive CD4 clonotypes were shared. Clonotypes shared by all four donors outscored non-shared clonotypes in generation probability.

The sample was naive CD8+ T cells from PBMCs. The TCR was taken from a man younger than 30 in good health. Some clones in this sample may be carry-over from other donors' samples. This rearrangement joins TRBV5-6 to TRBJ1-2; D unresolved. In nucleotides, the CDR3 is TGTGCCAGTTCCAATTTTGGTGGCTACACCTTC. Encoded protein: CASSNFGGYTF.